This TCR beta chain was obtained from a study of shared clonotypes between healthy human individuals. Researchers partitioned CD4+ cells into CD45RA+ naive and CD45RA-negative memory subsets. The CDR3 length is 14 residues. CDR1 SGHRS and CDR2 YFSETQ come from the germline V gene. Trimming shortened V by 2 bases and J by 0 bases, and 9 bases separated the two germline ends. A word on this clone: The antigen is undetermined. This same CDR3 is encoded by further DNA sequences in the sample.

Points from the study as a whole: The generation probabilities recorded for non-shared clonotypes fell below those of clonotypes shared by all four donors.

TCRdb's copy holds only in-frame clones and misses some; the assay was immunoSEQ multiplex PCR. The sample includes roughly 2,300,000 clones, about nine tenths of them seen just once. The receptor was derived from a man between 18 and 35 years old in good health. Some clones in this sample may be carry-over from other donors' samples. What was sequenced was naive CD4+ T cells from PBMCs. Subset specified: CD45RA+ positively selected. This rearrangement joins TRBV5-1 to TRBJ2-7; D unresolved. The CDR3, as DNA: TGCGCCAGCAGCTTCGGCACCAGCTCCTACGAGCAGTACTTC. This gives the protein CASSFGTSSYEQYF.